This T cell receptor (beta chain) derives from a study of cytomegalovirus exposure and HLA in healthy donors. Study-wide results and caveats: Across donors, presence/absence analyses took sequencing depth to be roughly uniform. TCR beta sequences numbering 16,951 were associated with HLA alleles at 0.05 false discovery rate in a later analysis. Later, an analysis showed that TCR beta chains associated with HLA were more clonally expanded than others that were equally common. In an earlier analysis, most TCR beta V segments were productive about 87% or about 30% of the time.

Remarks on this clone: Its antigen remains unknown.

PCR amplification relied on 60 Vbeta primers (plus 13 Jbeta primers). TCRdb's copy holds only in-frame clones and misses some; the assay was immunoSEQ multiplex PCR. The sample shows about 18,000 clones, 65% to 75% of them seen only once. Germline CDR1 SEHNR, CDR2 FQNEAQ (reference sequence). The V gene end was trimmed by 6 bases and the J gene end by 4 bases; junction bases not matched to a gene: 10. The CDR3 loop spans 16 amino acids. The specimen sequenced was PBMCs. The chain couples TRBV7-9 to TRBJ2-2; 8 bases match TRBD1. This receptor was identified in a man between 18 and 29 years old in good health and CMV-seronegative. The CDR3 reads CASRNDRGAGTGELFF. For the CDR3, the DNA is TGTGCCAGCAGGAACGACAGGGGAGCGGGCACCGGGGAGCTGTTTTTT.